A selection of T cell receptor beta chains follows, all from one sample in a study of shared clonotypes between healthy human individuals. TCRdb's copy holds only in-frame clones and misses some; the assay was immunoSEQ multiplex PCR. Of about 2.4 million clones in the sample, roughly nine tenths were seen once. Sequences were obtained from naive CD4+ T cells sorted from blood. The receptors here all came from a young man in good health. Each CDR3 is given with its conserved first and last residue. D genes are given only for firm matches. Clone size appears in some rows only: once, few, many, or a class for an expanded clone.

V gene	clone size	D gene	J gene	CDR3 protein	CDR3 DNA
TRBV5-1	NA	TRBD2	TRBJ2-2	CASSPGTSVAGELFF	TGCGCCAGCAGCCCCGGGACTAGCGTGGCCGGGGAGCTGTTTTTT
TRBV19	NA	TRBD1	TRBJ1-4	CASRLTGGDEKLFF	TGTGCCAGTCGCCTAACAGGGGGCGATGAAAAACTGTTTTTT
TRBV11-3	NA	NA	TRBJ2-5	CASSLVWGPQETQYF	TGTGCCAGCAGCTTAGTCTGGGGGCCCCAAGAGACCCAGTACTTC
TRBV5-1	NA	TRBD2	TRBJ2-1	CASSFSAGGPYNEQFF	TGCGCCAGCAGCTTCTCAGCGGGAGGGCCGTACAATGAGCAGTTCTTC
TRBV5-1	NA	NA	TRBJ1-1	CASSLERLNTEAFF	TGCGCCAGCAGCTTAGAACGATTGAACACTGAAGCTTTCTTT
TRBV5-6	NA	TRBD2	TRBJ2-1	CASSLPGLAGDNEQFF	TGTGCCAGCAGCTTACCGGGACTAGCGGGAGACAATGAGCAGTTCTTC
TRBV7-9	NA	TRBD1	TRBJ1-6	CACGTGPTANSPLHF	TGTGCCTGCGGGACAGGGCCAACTGCCAATTCACCCCTCCACTTT
TRBV27	NA	NA	TRBJ1-1	CASSQRNTEAFF	TGTGCCAGCAGCCAGAGGAACACTGAAGCTTTCTTT
TRBV6-5	NA	NA	TRBJ2-2	CASRPWRALTGELFF	TGTGCCAGCAGACCCTGGAGGGCCCTCACCGGGGAGCTGTTTTTT
TRBV11-2	NA	TRBD2	TRBJ2-7	CASSRKLAGVDEQYF	TGTGCCAGCAGCCGTAAACTAGCGGGAGTTGACGAGCAGTACTTC
TRBV30	NA	NA	TRBJ1-6	CAWSLARETSPLHF	TGTGCCTGGAGTTTAGCAAGGGAGACATCACCCCTCCACTTT
TRBV9	NA	NA	TRBJ2-7	CASSVKGDHGVQYF	TGTGCCAGCAGCGTTAAAGGCGATCACGGAGTACAGTACTTC
TRBV6-1	NA	TRBD1	TRBJ2-1	CASSAPGTGIHEQFF	TGTGCCAGCAGTGCCCCCGGGACAGGGATCCATGAGCAGTTCTTC
TRBV7-6	NA	TRBD2	TRBJ2-3	CASSLGLAGGSADTQYF	TGTGCCAGCAGCTTAGGACTAGCGGGGGGGTCCGCAGATACGCAGTATTTT
TRBV5-1	once	NA	TRBJ2-7	CASSLGKSSYEQYF	TGCGCCAGCAGCTTGGGCAAGAGCTCCTACGAGCAGTACTTC
TRBV11-2	once	NA	TRBJ2-2	CASSGVGGTGELFF	TGTGCCAGCAGCGGGGTTGGAGGCACCGGGGAGCTGTTTTTT
TRBV27	NA	TRBD1	TRBJ1-4	CASSFTGEEKLFF	TGTGCCAGCAGTTTTACAGGGGAGGAAAAACTGTTTTTT
TRBV7-2	NA	NA	TRBJ2-2	CASSSTGPNTGELFF	TGTGCCAGCAGCTCCACAGGCCCGAACACCGGGGAGCTGTTTTTT
TRBV5-5	NA	NA	TRBJ1-6	CASSLGGYNSPLHF	TGTGCCAGCAGCTTGGGTGGCTATAATTCACCCCTCCACTTT
TRBV30	NA	TRBD1	TRBJ1-2	CAWSVLRDRGTYTF	TGTGCCTGGAGTGTACTACGGGACAGGGGAACTTACACCTTC
TRBV5-1	NA	NA	TRBJ1-1	CASNGDGTEAFF	TGCGCCAGCAATGGGGACGGCACTGAAGCTTTCTTT
TRBV19	NA	NA	TRBJ1-5	CASLTHRDSNQPQHF	TGTGCCAGTCTAACCCACCGGGACAGCAATCAGCCCCAGCATTTT
TRBV18	NA	NA	TRBJ1-5	CASSPLTGLNQPQHF	TGTGCCAGCTCACCTCTCACAGGGTTAAATCAGCCCCAGCATTTT
TRBV5-1	NA	NA	TRBJ2-3	CASSLERVGDTQYF	TGCGCCAGCAGCTTGGAAAGGGTCGGCGATACGCAGTATTTT
TRBV5-1	NA	NA	TRBJ1-3	CASSPAGSANTIYF	TGCGCCAGCAGCCCGGCAGGGTCGGCCAACACCATATATTTT
TRBV5-4	NA	TRBD2	TRBJ2-1	CASSPVLGAGAYNEQFF	TGTGCCAGCAGCCCGGTGCTGGGAGCGGGGGCCTACAATGAGCAGTTCTTC
TRBV19	NA	NA	TRBJ2-2	CASSRRIANTGELFF	TGTGCCAGTAGTAGACGAATCGCGAACACCGGGGAGCTGTTTTTT
TRBV7-2	NA	NA	TRBJ2-5	CASSLRVPLGETQYF	TGTGCCAGCAGCTTGAGAGTGCCTCTGGGAGAGACCCAGTACTTC
TRBV10-1	once	NA	TRBJ1-2	CASSPLNYGYTF	TGCGCCAGCAGCCCTTTGAACTATGGCTACACCTTC
TRBV21-1	NA	NA	TRBJ1-5	CASSNFRGRGNQPQHF	TGTGCCAGCAGCAATTTTCGGGGCAGGGGGAATCAGCCCCAGCATTTT
TRBV30	NA	NA	TRBJ2-5	CAWSVGFGQLETQYF	TGTGCCTGGAGTGTCGGCTTCGGACAATTGGAGACCCAGTACTTC
TRBV28	NA	NA	TRBJ1-2	CASRVGSNYGYTF	TGTGCCAGCAGAGTGGGGTCTAACTATGGCTACACCTTC
TRBV29-1	NA	TRBD2	TRBJ2-3	CSQLAGGSTDTQYF	TGCAGCCAACTAGCGGGGGGGAGCACAGATACGCAGTATTTT
TRBV15	few	NA	TRBJ1-5	CATSRERAGSNQPQHF	TGTGCCACCAGCAGGGAGAGGGCAGGAAGCAATCAGCCCCAGCATTTT
TRBV27	NA	TRBD2	TRBJ2-1	CASSLRLAGNNEQFF	TGTGCCAGCAGTCTAAGACTAGCGGGAAACAATGAGCAGTTCTTC
TRBV7-2	NA	NA	TRBJ2-3	CASSLRGRRTDTQYF	TGTGCCAGCAGCTTACGGGGGCGGAGGACAGATACGCAGTATTTT
TRBV6-6	NA	NA	TRBJ1-1	CASSPDRNEAFF	TGTGCCAGCAGCCCGGACCGCAATGAAGCTTTCTTT
TRBV7-7	NA	NA	TRBJ2-7	CASSFDYQGVLHF	TGTGCTAGCAGCTTTGATTACCAGGGTGTATTACACTTC
TRBV28	NA	NA	TRBJ1-4	CASTIQGREKLFF	TGTGCCAGCACCATACAGGGAAGAGAAAAACTGTTTTTT
TRBV5-5	NA	NA	TRBJ2-7	CASSRTSGSPRQYF	TGTGCCAGCAGCCGGACTTCAGGGTCACCTCGGCAGTACTTC
TRBV10-3	NA	TRBD2	TRBJ2-1	CAISETSGIYNEQFF	TGTGCCATCAGTGAGACTAGCGGAATCTACAATGAGCAGTTCTTC
TRBV6-5	NA	TRBD1	TRBJ2-7	CASSGRDRAEQYF	TGTGCCAGCAGTGGCCGGGACAGAGCTGAGCAGTACTTC
TRBV6-1	NA	TRBD2	TRBJ2-3	CASSESLGGASDTQYF	TGTGCCAGCAGTGAAAGTCTCGGGGGGGCATCAGATACGCAGTATTTT
TRBV6-1	NA	TRBD1	TRBJ1-1	CASSEQQGRGAFF	TGTGCCAGCAGTGAACAACAGGGGCGGGGAGCTTTCTTT
TRBV6-6	NA	TRBD1	TRBJ1-2	CASSYRDRGIYGYTF	TGTGCCAGCAGTTACCGGGACAGGGGTATCTATGGCTACACCTTC
TRBV11-2	NA	NA	TRBJ2-5	CASSLGSQETQYF	TGTGCCAGCAGCTTGGGCAGCCAAGAGACCCAGTACTTC
TRBV4-3	NA	NA	TRBJ2-7	CASSQSRDNYEQYF	TGCGCCAGCAGCCAGAGCCGGGACAACTACGAGCAGTACTTC
TRBV30	NA	NA	TRBJ1-6	CAWTPGGPNYNSPLHF	TGTGCCTGGACCCCCGGGGGACCCAACTATAATTCACCCCTCCACTTT
TRBV6-5	once	TRBD1	TRBJ1-5	CASRAGQENQPQHF	TGTGCCAGCAGAGCGGGACAGGAAAATCAGCCCCAGCATTTT
TRBV5-6	NA	NA	TRBJ2-2	CASSPSEGNGELFF	TGTGCCAGCAGCCCCTCGGAAGGGAACGGGGAGCTGTTTTTT
TRBV14	once	NA	TRBJ2-3	CASSQDSQITDTQYF	TGTGCCAGCAGCCAAGATTCCCAGATCACAGATACGCAGTATTTT
TRBV2	NA	NA	TRBJ1-1	CASSPSRGNTEAFF	TGTGCCAGCAGTCCAAGTAGGGGGAACACTGAAGCTTTCTTT
TRBV30	NA	NA	TRBJ1-2	CAWQSGVYGYTF	TGTGCCTGGCAATCAGGGGTCTATGGCTACACCTTC
TRBV7-9	NA	NA	TRBJ1-4	CASSLGHDNEKLFF	TGTGCCAGCAGCTTAGGGCATGATAATGAAAAACTGTTTTTT
TRBV6-1	NA	NA	TRBJ2-2	CASSEIFGSSGAGELFF	TGTGCCAGCAGTGAAATTTTTGGGAGTTCAGGGGCCGGGGAGCTGTTTTTT